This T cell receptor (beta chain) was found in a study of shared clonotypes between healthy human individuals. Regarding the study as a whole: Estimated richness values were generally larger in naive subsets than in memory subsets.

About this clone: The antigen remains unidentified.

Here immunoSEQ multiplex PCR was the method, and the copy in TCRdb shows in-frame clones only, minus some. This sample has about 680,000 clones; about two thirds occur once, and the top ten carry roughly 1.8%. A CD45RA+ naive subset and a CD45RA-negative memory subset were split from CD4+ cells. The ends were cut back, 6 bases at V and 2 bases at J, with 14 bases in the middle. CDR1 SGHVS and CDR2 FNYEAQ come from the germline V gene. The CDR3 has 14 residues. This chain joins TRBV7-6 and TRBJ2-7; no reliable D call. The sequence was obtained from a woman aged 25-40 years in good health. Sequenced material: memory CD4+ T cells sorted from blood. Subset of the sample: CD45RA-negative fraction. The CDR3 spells CASSGRVGPYEQYF. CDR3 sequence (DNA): TGTGCCAGCAGTGGTCGGGTAGGGCCCTACGAGCAGTACTTC.